This T cell receptor beta chain stems from a study of T cells in women clearing cervical HPV infection. Study information: Controls' single incident HPV16 infection cleared within 12 months without precancer.

This CDR3 comprises 15 residues. V shed 5 bases and J 1 base; nucleotides not matched to a gene: 8. Germline CDR1 is SQVTM and CDR2 is ANQGSEA. Broader study findings: CIN3+ cases had significantly higher TCR richness than controls; evenness did not differ. Associations may precede or follow infection; HPV-specific or memory T cells were not isolated. Controls had more TRBV6-7 (0.16%) than cases (approximately 0.11%).

As to this clone: What it binds is not known. The sequence runs out 3 residues before the end of the CDR3; the remainder is reconstructed from the germline J gene.

The repertoire was sequenced with immunoSEQ multiplex PCR; TCRdb's copy has only in-frame clones and lacks some. The record lists about 46,000 clones, of which the ten most abundant hold 35%. The clonotype was recovered from a woman between 18 and 70 years old with a cervical HPV16 infection that either progressed to CIN3+ or cleared (not recorded which). The gene calls are TRBV29-1 and TRBJ2-7; 10 bases match TRBD1. The sequencing sample was made of blood buffy coat. The CDR3: CSVRTRTGGSYEQYF. The CDR3 DNA, read in part, is TGCAGCGTTCGAACTAGGACAGGGGGATCCTACGAG.